This T cell receptor beta chain was captured by sequencing in a study of blood T cell repertoires in COVID-19 (dated by TCRdb to the early 2020s). Notes on the research overall: Samples from collaborators originated in the United States, Italy and Spain and spanned both the acute and convalescent phases of COVID-19. The prospective study material was composed of cDNA or gDNA derived from T cells, B-cell-depleted T cells, or PBMCs. Deeply sampled blood TCRbeta repertoires from subjects exposed to, actively infected with, or recovered from COVID-19 were included in the dataset. A freely available public database, intended as a resource for researchers studying the immune response to SARS-CoV-2, is where the repertoires were released. The samples were drawn from the first 160 participants of the ongoing ImmuneRACE study and from roughly 1,300 subjects provided by 6 global collaborators. Nearly every sample came with metadata listing a de-identified subject ID, COVID-19 status, age in years and sex. Where available, HLA class I and class II types were taken from metadata supplied by the sample provider and were not determined by assay-based typing. What the study reported, not specific to this receptor: Clinical and demographic metadata were provided uncurated, with the amount varying by source and participant.

TCRbeta CDR3 regions were amplified from genomic DNA by means of the immunoSEQ Assay, a bias-controlled multiplex PCR. Concerning the study's data processing: The number of nucleated cells in each sample was estimated by amplification of reference gene primers within the assay. Sequence reads were collapsed and filtered to measure the absolute abundance of every unique TCRbeta CDR3 rearrangement. For each sample, productive Simpson clonality was calculated as the square root of Simpson's diversity index over productive rearrangements. The table comes from immuneACCESS by way of TCRdb, which keeps in-frame sequences with V and J called. Part of the clones is missing from these tables; in studies checked, under half for an unresolved V gene and the rest for unknown reasons. That table gives V, J and clone size, and the DNA gave D and trimming. In all, the sample holds approximately 230,000 clones, and 88% of those were seen once. The ten largest make up approximately 2.2% of the sample.

Another Seattle source contributed samples from volunteer blood donors who had recovered from COVID-19. Each collaborating institution followed its own protocols to collect whole blood in K2EDTA tubes. Collaborator samples were shipped for TCRbeta analysis as frozen whole blood, isolated PBMCs, or DNA extracted from either sample type. Regarding this clone: No cognate antigen has been identified for it. No much larger clonotype is one base removed from it; base qualities were not supplied.

V ends up 3 bases short and J 7 bases short, with an unmatched junction base count of 13. Counted from cysteine to phenylalanine, this CDR3 has 17 amino acids. The read is trimmed to its CDR3 DNA, 51 bases read in frame from base 1. From a lookup of the germline V gene (reference sequence), CDR1 and CDR2 are LNHDA and SQIVND. This clonotype originated in a woman in her thirties or forties who had recovered from COVID-19. Here the chain combines TRBV19 and TRBJ1-5, with TRBD1 identical over 9 junction bases. Specimen: peripheral blood. The CDR3 region has the sequence CASSILWRGQGGQPQHF. The DNA sequence follows: TGTGCCAGTAGTATTCTTTGGCGGGGACAGGGCGGGCAGCCCCAGCATTTT.